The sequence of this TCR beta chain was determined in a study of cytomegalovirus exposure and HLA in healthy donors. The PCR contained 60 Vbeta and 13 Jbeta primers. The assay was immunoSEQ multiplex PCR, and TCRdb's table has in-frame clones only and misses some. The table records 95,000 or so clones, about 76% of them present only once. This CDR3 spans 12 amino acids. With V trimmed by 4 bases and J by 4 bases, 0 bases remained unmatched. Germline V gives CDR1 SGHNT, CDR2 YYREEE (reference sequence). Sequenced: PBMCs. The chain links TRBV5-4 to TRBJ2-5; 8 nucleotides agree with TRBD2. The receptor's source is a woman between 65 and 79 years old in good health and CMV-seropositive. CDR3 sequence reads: CASSRGGETQYF. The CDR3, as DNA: TGTGCCAGCAGCCGGGGGGGAGAGACCCAGTACTTC. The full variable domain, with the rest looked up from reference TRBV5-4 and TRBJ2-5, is ETGVTQSPTHLIKTRGQQVTLRCSSQSGHNTVSWYQQALGQGPQFIFQYYREEENGRGNFPPRFSGLQFPNYSSELNVNALELDDSALYLCASSRGGETQYFGPGTRLLVL.